The 17 T cell receptor beta chains below were found in one sample sequenced in a study of blood T cells in healthy people across ages. With a J-beta primer mix and a sample-barcoded 5' primer, a second PCR ran about 7 to 11 cycles. In TCRdb, the 5' RACE reads were re-called with MiXCR into one record per CDR3 protein. The table records 800,000 to 900,000 distinct CDR3 sequences, approximately 67% of them present only once. Material for sequencing was blood. The receptors stem from a man aged 25-45 years in good health.

V is TRBV20-1 and J is TRBJ2-7, with D uncertain. Germline V CDR1 and CDR2: DFQATT, SNEGSKA (reference sequence). This CDR3 is 12 amino acids long. V lost 3 bases and J 1 base, leaving 7 bases between the germline ends. The CDR3 spells CSASQESYEQYF. The DNA for the CDR3 is TGCAGTGCTAGTCAGGAGTCCTACGAGCAGTACTTC.

This clonotype showed up just a few times. V gene TRBV20-1 combines with J gene TRBJ2-6; no firm D call. The CDR3 spans 16 residues. The V gene's germline CDR1 is DFQATT and CDR2 SNEGSKA (reference sequence). Trimming left V 1 base short and J 0 bases short, with 10 bases between. DNA for the CDR3: TGCAGTGCTAGAGGCCGACTGCACTCTGGGGCCAACGTCCTGACTTTC. Protein product: CSARGRLHSGANVLTF.

The chain joins TRBV13 to TRBJ2-1; TRBD2 might be the D (6 bases). The CDR3 is 14 residues long. The V gene's germline CDR1 is PRHDT and CDR2 FYEKMQ (reference sequence). Deletions cut 1 base from V and 12 bases from J, with 16 bases between. The CDR3 here is CASSLVPDRGLQFF. For the CDR3, the DNA is TGTGCCAGCAGCTTAGTACCGGACCGGGGGTTGCAGTTCTTC.

The gene calls are TRBV7-2 and TRBJ2-5; D gene uncertain. CDR1 is SGHTA and CDR2 is FQGNSA in the germline V gene. The CDR3 sequence is 15 residues long. The V end lost 0 bases, the J end lost 6 bases, and 14 bases lay between the germline ends. The CDR3 protein is CASSLAQVGSQTQYF. The CDR3 nucleotides are TGTGCCAGCAGCTTAGCGCAGGTCGGGTCCCAGACCCAGTACTTC. The full variable domain, rest sourced from reference TRBV7-2 and TRBJ2-5, is GAGVSQSPSNKVTEKGKDVELRCDPISGHTALYWYRQSLGQGLEFLIYFQGNSAPDKSGLPSDRFSAERTGGSVSTLTIQRTQQEDSAVYLCASSLAQVGSQTQYFGPGTRLLVL.

This clonotype appeared a single time. The chain employs TRBV7-6 and TRBJ2-4, with 9 bases lining up with TRBD1. The tail of the sequence fits TRBJ2-7 better, so the J call may be wrong. This CDR3 spans 14 amino acids. Germline V gene lookup returns CDR1 SGHVS and CDR2 FNYEAQ. The CDR3 DNA follows: TGTGCCAGCAGCCGTTGGACAGGGGACTACGAGCAGTACTTC. This gives the protein CASSRWTGDYEQYF.

A few counts support this clonotype. The rearrangement uses TRBV20-1 and TRBJ2-7; D may correspond to TRBD1 or TRBD2 (5 bases each). Deletions cut 1 base from V and 4 bases from J, with 17 bases between. This CDR3 spans 15 amino acids. Germline V gene data show CDR1 as DFQATT and CDR2 as SNEGSKA (reference sequence). The chain's CDR3 is CSARVLGEGRYEQYF. Here the CDR3 DNA reads TGCAGTGCTAGAGTCTTAGGCGAGGGGCGATACGAGCAGTACTTC.

The chain is built from TRBV15 and TRBJ2-5; D tentatively reads TRBD1 or TRBD2 (5 bases each). Gene TRBJ2-7 matches the end of the DNA better, so the J call may be wrong. CDR1 LNHNV and CDR2 YYDKDF come from the germline V gene (reference sequence). The CDR3 runs to 13 residues. CDR3 in amino acids: CATSRGPFAEQYF. The CDR3 bases are TGTGCCACCAGCAGGGGACCCTTCGCCGAGCAGTACTTC.

The chain uses TRBV6-5 and TRBJ2-3; D might be TRBD2 (6 bases). The CDR3 covers 18 residues. Looked up from germline, CDR1 is MNHEY and CDR2 is SVGAGI. The V end was cut by 0 bases, the J end by 1 base, with 17 bases between. Here the CDR3 DNA reads TGTGCCAGCAGTTACTCTCCGACACTAGCTGAGGGCACAGATACGCAGTATTTT. Translated: CASSYSPTLAEGTDTQYF.

The chain combines TRBV7-8 with TRBJ2-5; the match to TRBD1 covers 7 bases. The CDR3 has 17 residues. Germline V lookup: CDR1 SGHVS, CDR2 FQNEAQ. V trimming: 5 bases; J trimming: 7 bases; junction bases outside the gene matches: 19. The CDR3 bases are TGTGCCAGCAGCCCGCACCGGGACAGCTTCAAGAGTTGGACCCAGTACTTC. Encoded protein: CASSPHRDSFKSWTQYF.

The gene calls are TRBV28 and TRBJ2-3; D unclear. This CDR3 contains 13 residues. Germline V gene lookup returns CDR1 MDHEN and CDR2 SYDVKM. V was trimmed by 5 bases and J by 7 bases, leaving 13 bases between them. CDR3 region: CASSPPTIHTQYF. CDR3 nucleotide sequence: TGTGCCAGCAGTCCGCCCACCATCCATACGCAGTATTTT.

The chain carries TRBV6-5 and TRBJ2-3; D gene ambiguous. Trimming stripped 7 bases from V and 2 bases from J, with 10 bases between. CDR3 length: 13 residues. Germline assignment: CDR1 MNHEY and CDR2 SVGAGI. CDR3 region: CASTRPDTDTQYF. CDR3 DNA: TGTGCCAGCACCAGACCCGACACAGATACGCAGTATTTT.

The chain combines TRBV21-1 with TRBJ2-3; TRBD2, the table's D call, was not compared with the DNA. TRBV21-1 is recorded as a pseudogene. CDR3 length: 20 residues. CDR3 in amino acids: CASTIFQRGNSGGPTDTQYF. The CDR3 bases are TGTGCCAGCACCATCTTCCAGCGGGGGAATAGCGGGGGTCCCACAGATACGCAGTATTTT.

The rearrangement uses TRBV24-1 and TRBJ2-7; 7 bases line up with TRBD1. CDR1 is KGHDR and CDR2 is SFDVKD in the germline V gene. V shed 5 bases, J shed 3 bases, and the junction held 6 bases outside the gene matches. The CDR3 has 14 amino acids. The CDR3: CATSGGDSYYEQYF. In nucleotides, the CDR3 is TGTGCCACCAGTGGAGGGGACAGCTACTACGAGCAGTACTTC.

The rearrangement links TRBV28 to TRBJ2-1; D is tentatively TRBD1 or TRBD2 (5 bases each). V shed 7 bases and J shed 6 bases, with 16 bases lying between them. Germline CDR1 and CDR2: MDHEN and SYDVKM. CDR3 length: 14 residues. CDR3: CASTNGGYLNEQFF. CDR3 in DNA: TGTGCCAGCACCAATGGGGGTTATCTCAATGAGCAGTTCTTC.

The chain carries TRBV5-8 and TRBJ2-3, with a tentative D call TRBD2 (5 bases). Germline V lookup: CDR1 SGHTS, CDR2 YDEGEE. The CDR3 loop spans 13 amino acids. Trimming took 4 bases from V and 10 from J, leaving 16 bases between them. The CDR3 is CASSPGSSPAQYF. The CDR3 nucleotides read TGTGCCAGCAGCCCTGGGAGCTCCCCAGCGCAGTATTTT.

The chain combines TRBV28 with TRBJ2-3, with D maybe TRBD1 (6 bases). V was shortened by 4 bases and J by 4 bases, with 9 bases between the two germline ends. This CDR3 comprises 13 residues. Per the germline V gene, CDR1 is MDHEN and CDR2 is SYDVKM. This chain's CDR3 is CASSSGQSDTQYF. Here the CDR3 DNA reads TGTGCCAGCAGTTCCGGACAGTCAGATACGCAGTATTTT.

CDR3 in amino acids: CASSLEIGGAYEQYF. As DNA, the CDR3 is TGTGCCAGCAGCTTAGAGATAGGGGGCGCCTACGAGCAGTACTTC. V usage is TRBV7-2 and J usage is TRBJ2-7, with 7 bases aligning to TRBD1. This CDR3 region has 15 residues. The germline gives CDR1 SGHTA, CDR2 FQGNSA. Trimming removed 1 base from V and 2 bases from J; junction bases left unmatched: 5.